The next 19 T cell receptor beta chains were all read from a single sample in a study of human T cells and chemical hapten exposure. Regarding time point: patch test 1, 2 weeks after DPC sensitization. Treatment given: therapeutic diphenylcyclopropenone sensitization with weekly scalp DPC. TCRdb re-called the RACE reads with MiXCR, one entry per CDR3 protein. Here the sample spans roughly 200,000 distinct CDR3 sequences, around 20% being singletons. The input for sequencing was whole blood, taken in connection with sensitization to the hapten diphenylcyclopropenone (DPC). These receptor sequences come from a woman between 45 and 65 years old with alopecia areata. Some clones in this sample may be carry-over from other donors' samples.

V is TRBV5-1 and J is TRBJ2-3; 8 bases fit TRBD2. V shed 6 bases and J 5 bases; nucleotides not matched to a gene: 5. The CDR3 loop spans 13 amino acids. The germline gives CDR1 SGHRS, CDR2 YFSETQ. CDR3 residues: CASTPLAGDTQYF. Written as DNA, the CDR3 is TGCGCCAGCACCCCTCTAGCGGGAGATACGCAGTATTTT.

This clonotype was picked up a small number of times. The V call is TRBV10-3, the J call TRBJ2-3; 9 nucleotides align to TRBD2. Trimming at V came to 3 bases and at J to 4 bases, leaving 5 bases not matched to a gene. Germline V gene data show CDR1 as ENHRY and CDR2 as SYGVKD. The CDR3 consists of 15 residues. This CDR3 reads CAISEASGMSDTQYF. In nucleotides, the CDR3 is TGTGCCATCAGTGAAGCTAGCGGGATGTCAGATACGCAGTATTTT.

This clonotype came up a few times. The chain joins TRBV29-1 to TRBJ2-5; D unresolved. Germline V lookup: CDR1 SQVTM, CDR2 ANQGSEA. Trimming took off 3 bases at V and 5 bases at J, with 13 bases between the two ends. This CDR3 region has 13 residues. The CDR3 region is CSVEVRFGETQYF. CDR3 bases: TGCAGCGTTGAGGTTCGATTCGGGGAGACCCAGTACTTC. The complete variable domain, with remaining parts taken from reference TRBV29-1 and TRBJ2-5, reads SAVISQKPSRDICQRGTSLTIQCQVDSQVTMMFWYRQQPGQSLTLIATANQGSEATYESGFVIDKFPISRPNLTFSTLTVSNMSPEDSSIYLCSVEVRFGETQYFGPGTRLLVL.

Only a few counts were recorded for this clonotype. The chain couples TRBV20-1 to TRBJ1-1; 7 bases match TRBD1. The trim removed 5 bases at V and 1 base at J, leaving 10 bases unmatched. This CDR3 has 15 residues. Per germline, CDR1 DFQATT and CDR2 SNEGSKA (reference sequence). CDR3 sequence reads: CSAHDRVLGNTEAFF. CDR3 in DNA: TGCAGTGCTCACGACAGGGTGTTGGGGAACACTGAAGCTTTCTTT.

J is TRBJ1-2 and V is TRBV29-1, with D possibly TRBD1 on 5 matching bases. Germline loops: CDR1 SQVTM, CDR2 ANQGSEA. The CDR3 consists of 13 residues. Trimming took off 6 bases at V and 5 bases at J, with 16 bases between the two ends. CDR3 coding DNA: TGCAGCGTGGACCCGGGACTCAATTATGGCTACACCTTC. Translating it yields CSVDPGLNYGYTF.

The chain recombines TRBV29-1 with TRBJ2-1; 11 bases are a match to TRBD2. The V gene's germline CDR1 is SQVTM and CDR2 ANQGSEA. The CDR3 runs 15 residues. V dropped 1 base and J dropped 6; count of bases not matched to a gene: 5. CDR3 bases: TGCAGCGTTGAAGGGGGACTAGCGGAGCCCAATGAGCAGTTCTTC. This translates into CSVEGGLAEPNEQFF.

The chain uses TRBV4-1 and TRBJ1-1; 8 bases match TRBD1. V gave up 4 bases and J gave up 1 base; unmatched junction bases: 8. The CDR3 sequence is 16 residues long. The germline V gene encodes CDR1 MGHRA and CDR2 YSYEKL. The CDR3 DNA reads TGCGCCAGCAGCCGCCGTGAGCAGGGGGCGAACACTGAAGCTTTCTTT. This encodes CASSRREQGANTEAFF.

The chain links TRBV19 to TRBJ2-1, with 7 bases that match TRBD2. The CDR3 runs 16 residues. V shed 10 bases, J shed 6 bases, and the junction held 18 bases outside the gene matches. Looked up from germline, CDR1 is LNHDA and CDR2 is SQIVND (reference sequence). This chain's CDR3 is CATSRSGRATANEQFF. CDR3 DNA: TGTGCCACCTCTCGATCGGGGAGGGCCACGGCCAATGAGCAGTTCTTC.

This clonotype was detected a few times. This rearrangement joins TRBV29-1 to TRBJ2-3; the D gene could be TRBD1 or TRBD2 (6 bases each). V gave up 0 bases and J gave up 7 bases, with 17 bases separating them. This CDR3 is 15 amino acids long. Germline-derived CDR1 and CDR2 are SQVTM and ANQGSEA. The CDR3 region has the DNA TGCAGCGTTGAAGATAGTCGGGGGCTTGGCTATACGCAGTATTTT. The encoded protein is CSVEDSRGLGYTQYF.

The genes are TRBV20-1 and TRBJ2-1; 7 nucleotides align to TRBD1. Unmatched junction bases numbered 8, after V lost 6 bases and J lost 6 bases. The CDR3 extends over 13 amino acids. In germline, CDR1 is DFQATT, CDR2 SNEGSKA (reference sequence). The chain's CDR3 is CSATTGRVNEQFF. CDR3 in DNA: TGCAGTGCGACGACAGGGAGAGTCAATGAGCAGTTCTTC.

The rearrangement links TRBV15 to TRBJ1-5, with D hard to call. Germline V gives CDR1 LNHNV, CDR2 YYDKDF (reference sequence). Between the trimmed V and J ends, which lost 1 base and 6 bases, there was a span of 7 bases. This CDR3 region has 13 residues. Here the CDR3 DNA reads TGTGCCACCAGCAGAGCGGAGAGTCAGCCCCAGCATTTT. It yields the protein CATSRAESQPQHF.

The DNA for the CDR3 is TGTGCCAGCAGTTTCAGGGTGAACACTGAAGCTTTCTTT. Protein sequence: CASSFRVNTEAFF. The gene calls are TRBV27 and TRBJ1-1; D perhaps matches TRBD1 (5 bases). Trimming pared 3 bases from V and 0 bases from J, leaving 5 bases between. The CDR3 has 13 residues. CDR1 and CDR2 (germline): MNHEY, SMNVEV (reference sequence).

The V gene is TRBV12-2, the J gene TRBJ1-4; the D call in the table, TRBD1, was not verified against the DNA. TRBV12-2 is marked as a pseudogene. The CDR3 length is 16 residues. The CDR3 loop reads CASRLAQGQGNEKLFF. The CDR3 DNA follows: TGTGCAAGTCGCTTAGCCCAGGGACAGGGGAATGAAAAACTGTTTTTT.

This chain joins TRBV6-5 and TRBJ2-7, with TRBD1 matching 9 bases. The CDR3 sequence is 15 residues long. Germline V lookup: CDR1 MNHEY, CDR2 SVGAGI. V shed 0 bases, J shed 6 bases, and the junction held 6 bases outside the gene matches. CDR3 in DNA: TGTGCCAGCAGTTACTCCCGGGACAGGGTGGCCGAGCAGTACTTC. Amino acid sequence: CASSYSRDRVAEQYF.

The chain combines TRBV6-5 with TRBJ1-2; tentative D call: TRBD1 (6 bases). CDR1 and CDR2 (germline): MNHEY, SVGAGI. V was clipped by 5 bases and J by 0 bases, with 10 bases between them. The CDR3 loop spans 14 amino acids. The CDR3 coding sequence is TGTGCCAGCAGTCGGGACAAAACTAACTATGGCTACACCTTC. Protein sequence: CASSRDKTNYGYTF.

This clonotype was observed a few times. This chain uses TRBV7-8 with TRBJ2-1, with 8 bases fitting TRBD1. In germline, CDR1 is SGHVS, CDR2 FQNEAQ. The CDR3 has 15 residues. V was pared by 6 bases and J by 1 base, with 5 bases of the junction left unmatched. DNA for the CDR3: TGTGCCAGCAGTCCCAACAGGGGGTCCTACAATGAGCAGTTCTTC. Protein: CASSPNRGSYNEQFF.

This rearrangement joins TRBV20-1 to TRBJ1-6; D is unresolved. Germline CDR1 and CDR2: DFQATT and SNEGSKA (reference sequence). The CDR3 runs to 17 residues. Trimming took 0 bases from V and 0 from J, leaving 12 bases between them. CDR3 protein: CSARDIQKSSYNSPLHF. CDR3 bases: TGCAGTGCTAGAGATATCCAGAAAAGCTCCTATAATTCACCCCTCCACTTT.

The CDR3 DNA is TGTGCCAGCAGGCGACTAGAACTTGGGGCCAACGTCCTGACTTTC. Translating it yields CASRRLELGANVLTF. The rearrangement uses TRBV2 and TRBJ2-6; D is perhaps TRBD2 (6 bases). Deletions cut 6 bases from V and 3 bases from J, with 12 bases between. The CDR3 totals 15 residues. Germline CDR1 SNHLY, CDR2 FYNNEI.

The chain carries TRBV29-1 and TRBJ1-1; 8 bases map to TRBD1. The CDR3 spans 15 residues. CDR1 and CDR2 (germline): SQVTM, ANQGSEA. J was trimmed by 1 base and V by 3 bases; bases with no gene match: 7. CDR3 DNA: TGCAGCGTTGAGAGACAGGGGCGGGAGAACACTGAAGCTTTCTTT. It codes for CSVERQGRENTEAFF.